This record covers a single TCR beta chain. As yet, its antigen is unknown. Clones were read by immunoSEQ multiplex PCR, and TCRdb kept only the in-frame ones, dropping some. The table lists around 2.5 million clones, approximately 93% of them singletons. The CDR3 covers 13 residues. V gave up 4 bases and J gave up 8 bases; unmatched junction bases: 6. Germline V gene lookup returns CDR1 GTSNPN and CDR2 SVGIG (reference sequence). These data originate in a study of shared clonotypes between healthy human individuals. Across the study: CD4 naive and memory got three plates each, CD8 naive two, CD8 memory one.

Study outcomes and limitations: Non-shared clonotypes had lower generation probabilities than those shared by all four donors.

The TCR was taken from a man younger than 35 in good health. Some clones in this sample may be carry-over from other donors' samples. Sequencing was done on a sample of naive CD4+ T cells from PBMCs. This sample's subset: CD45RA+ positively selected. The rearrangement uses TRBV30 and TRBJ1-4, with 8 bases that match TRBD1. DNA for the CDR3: TGTGCCTGGACCCCAGGGGGCAGGGAAAAACTGTTTTTT. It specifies CAWTPGGREKLFF.